The T cell receptor (beta chain) described here comes from a study of blood T cell repertoires in COVID-19. On the study more broadly: Specimens from acute and convalescent COVID-19 originated in the United States, Italy and Spain.

Clones were sequenced by immunoSEQ multiplex PCR, and TCRdb holds only the in-frame ones, with some missing. The sample lists roughly 140,000 clones, 65% to 85% occurring once. The junction had 10 bases not matched to a gene; V was cut back by 6 bases and J by 5 bases. Germline values: CDR1 MNHEY, CDR2 SVGEGT. This CDR3 is 16 amino acids long. A single count supports this clone. The TCR comes from a woman aged 45-65 years with acute or convalescent COVID-19. The chain links TRBV6-2 or TRBV6-3 to TRBJ2-5; 12 bases are shared with TRBD2. The sequencing input was peripheral blood. CDR3: CASSPGLAGGLETQYF. The CDR3 DNA reads as TGTGCCAGCAGCCCCGGGCTAGCGGGGGGGCTGGAGACCCAGTACTTC.